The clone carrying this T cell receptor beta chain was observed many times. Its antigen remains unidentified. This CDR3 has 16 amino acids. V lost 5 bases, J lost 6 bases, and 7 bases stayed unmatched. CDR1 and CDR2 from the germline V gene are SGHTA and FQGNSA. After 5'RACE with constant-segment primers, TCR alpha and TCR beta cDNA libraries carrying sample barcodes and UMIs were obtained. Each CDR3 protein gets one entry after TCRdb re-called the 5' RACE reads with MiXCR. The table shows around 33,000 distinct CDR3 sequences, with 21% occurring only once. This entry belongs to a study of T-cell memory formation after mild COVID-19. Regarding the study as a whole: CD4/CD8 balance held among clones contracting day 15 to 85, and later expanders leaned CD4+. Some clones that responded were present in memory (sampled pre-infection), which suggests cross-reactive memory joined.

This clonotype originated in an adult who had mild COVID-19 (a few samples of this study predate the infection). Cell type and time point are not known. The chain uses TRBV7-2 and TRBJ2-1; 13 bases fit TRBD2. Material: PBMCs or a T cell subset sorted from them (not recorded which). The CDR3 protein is CASSTPGLAGINEQFF. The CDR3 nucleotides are TGTGCCAGCAGCACCCCGGGACTAGCGGGAATCAATGAGCAGTTCTTC.